Below, one TCR beta chain is given with its context. Its antigen is unknown. Base qualities are not recorded, but no much larger clone differs from it by a single base. These data come from a study of T cell repertoires in cytomegalovirus infection (dated by TCRdb to the late 2010s). Regarding the complete study: Donor HLA type was relevant to the analysis, because carriage of CMV infection together with the matching HLA type was indicated by public TCR beta signatures. Overall study results and their limits: Cumulative frequency of public TCR beta family members discriminated carriers of CMV infection plus the relevant HLA type in this cohort and an independent approximately 350-donor cohort. The ex vivo response was dominated by HLA-C-restricted CMV-specific TCR beta clonotypes, which also provided the single most frequent clonotype in two of eight donors.

Instrument on record: Illumina HiSeq 1500. The raw public data were reprocessed by TCRdb itself: fastp quality trimming at Q25, MiXCR clonotype calling, in-frame beta chains only. Each record represents a unique CDR3 protein, reported with the most common genes and DNA among its rows. Within this sample are some 400,000 distinct CDR3 sequences, with around 18% of them counted one time only. In total, the top ten clones hold under 9% of the sample. CDR1 and CDR2, looked up from the germline V gene, are SGDLS and YYNGEE. The V and J ends are trimmed by 3 bases and 5 bases, leaving 20 bases between them. The CDR3 sequence holds 16 residues, the cysteine and phenylalanine included. Kept here is only the CDR3 DNA, which spans 48 bases and is read in frame from base 1.

The sequence was collected from a human donor in good health (CMV status not recorded). Some clones in this sample may be carry-over from other donors' samples. The rearranged segments are TRBV9 and TRBJ2-5; the D gene is perhaps TRBD2, on 6 matching bases. Sequenced input: PBMCs. The nucleotide sequence reads TGTGCCAGCAGCGCTCGCGGGACCCCTGGCACGGAGACCCAGTACTTC. It specifies CASSARGTPGTETQYF.